Each of the 22 T cell receptor beta chains below was sequenced from the same sample in a study of T cell responses to AZD1222 COVID-19 vaccine. Libraries were prepared by immunoSEQ multiplex PCR; TCRdb keeps only in-frame clonotypes and omits some of them. The sample includes under 150,000 clones, about 90% of them seen just once. The sequenced sample was peripheral blood, obtained 28 days after the second AZD1222 dose. The origin of the receptors is an adult who received the AZD1222 COVID-19 vaccine.

This rearrangement joins TRBV5-5 to TRBJ1-1, with D possibly matching TRBD1 (5 bases). This CDR3 comprises 14 residues. Germline CDR1 and CDR2: SGHKS and YYEKEE (reference sequence). V was shortened by 9 bases and J by 5 bases, with 20 bases between the two germline ends. The CDR3 sequence is CATQAGPGPTEAFF. In DNA, the CDR3 is TGTGCCACCCAAGCGGGACCCGGCCCTACTGAAGCTTTCTTT.

The rearrangement joins TRBV4-2 to TRBJ1-1; tentatively, D is TRBD1 (6 bases). CDR1 and CDR2 (germline): LGHNA, YNFKEQ. The CDR3 loop spans 16 amino acids. Deletions cut 2 bases from V and 2 bases from J, with 15 bases between. CDR3 in DNA: TGTGCCAGCAGCCAAAACATGGGGGCTAGCAACACTGAAGCTTTCTTT. Its protein is CASSQNMGASNTEAFF.

J is TRBJ2-1 and V is TRBV29-1; D not resolved. The CDR3 totals 12 residues. Germline V gene sequence: CDR1 SQVTM, CDR2 ANQGSEA. V lost 4 bases, J lost 4 bases, and 8 bases lay in between. DNA for the CDR3: TGCAGCGTTGGGTTTGTATACAATGAGCAGTTCTTC. This translates into CSVGFVYNEQFF.

The CDR3 is CATSRDRGAFGYTF. As DNA, the CDR3 is TGTGCCACCAGCAGAGATCGGGGGGCTTTTGGCTACACCTTC. This sequence joins TRBV15 and TRBJ1-2; a weak D match, TRBD1 (6 bases). The V gene lost 0 bases and the J gene lost 7 bases, with 12 bases spanning the gap. CDR3 length: 14 amino acids. CDR1 is LNHNV, CDR2 YYDKDF, per germline (reference sequence).

The chain links TRBV27 to TRBJ1-4; possibly TRBD1 for D (5 bases). V was cut by 4 bases and J by 15 bases, with 18 bases left in between. The CDR3 has 13 residues. Germline CDR1 MNHEY, CDR2 SMNVEV (reference sequence). This chain's CDR3 is CASSSTRGLGMFF. CDR3 DNA sequence: TGTGCCAGCAGTTCGACTAGGGGTCTGGGGATGTTTTTT.

The chain uses TRBV4-1 and TRBJ1-1; D unclear. The CDR3 length is 15 residues. V dropped 1 base and J dropped 1 base, with 10 bases sitting between them. Germline loops: CDR1 MGHRA, CDR2 YSYEKL. The CDR3 nucleotides read TGCGCCAGCAGCCAAGCCTTGTCGCAGAACACTGAAGCTTTCTTT. It yields the protein CASSQALSQNTEAFF.

CDR3 sequence: CASSLTLNGAYEQYF. Here the CDR3 DNA reads TGCGCCAGCAGCTTGACGTTGAATGGGGCCTACGAGCAGTACTTC. The chain links TRBV5-1 to TRBJ2-7; D not resolved. V was shortened by 1 base and J by 2 bases, with 13 bases between the two germline ends. Germline V gives CDR1 SGHRS, CDR2 YFSETQ. This CDR3 is built from 15 residues.

The count of this clone is one. The rearrangement uses TRBV12-3 or TRBV12-4 and TRBJ1-5; no definite D call. There are 13 residues in the CDR3. The V end lost 6 bases, the J end lost 0 bases, and 6 bases lay between the germline ends. The CDR3 nucleotides are TGTGCCAGCAGGGATCATAGCAATCAGCCCCAGCATTTT. Translating gives CASRDHSNQPQHF.

The chain employs TRBV15 and TRBJ1-2, with 8 bases identical to TRBD1. This CDR3 contains 13 residues. The germline CDR1 and CDR2 sequences are LNHNV and YYDKDF (reference sequence). V was pared by 6 bases and J by 2 bases, with 2 bases of the junction left unmatched. The CDR3 DNA reads TGTGCCACCAGTACAGGGGGAAACTATGGCTACACCTTC. It encodes CATSTGGNYGYTF.

The gene calls are TRBV19 and TRBJ2-7, with D perhaps matching TRBD1 (10 bases). Between the trimmed V and J ends, which lost 5 bases and 1 base, there was a span of 27 bases. The CDR3 has 19 residues. Germline V gives CDR1 LNHDA, CDR2 SQIVND (reference sequence). The CDR3 sequence is CASSLTTGGSLAGSYEQYF. The DNA of the CDR3 is TGTGCCAGTAGTCTAACGACAGGGGGCAGTCTAGCGGGATCCTACGAGCAGTACTTC.

This chain uses TRBV25-1 with TRBJ1-3; 7 bases match TRBD1. CDR3 size: 15 residues. V lost 5 bases, J lost 1 base, and 5 bases stayed unmatched. Germline V CDR1 and CDR2: MGHDK, SYGVNS. The chain's CDR3 is CASSLQGTSGNTIYF. The CDR3 DNA reads as TGTGCCAGCAGTTTACAGGGGACGTCTGGAAACACCATATATTTT. The variable domain in full, with the rest retrieved from reference TRBV25-1 and TRBJ1-3, is EADIYQTPRYLVIGTGKKITLECSQTMGHDKMYWYQQDPGMELHLIHYSYGVNSTEKGDLSSESTVSRIRTEHFPLTLESARPSHTSQYLCASSLQGTSGNTIYFGEGSWLTVV.

The CDR3 region is CASSTTDAAGELFF. In DNA, the CDR3 is TGTGCCAGCAGCACGACTGATGCCGCCGGGGAGCTGTTTTTT. The chain carries TRBV5-4 and TRBJ2-2; the D is unclear. This CDR3 spans 14 amino acids. V lost 4 bases, J lost 6 bases, and 13 bases lay in between. From germline, CDR1 is SGHNT and CDR2 YYREEE (reference sequence).

A word on this clone: Relative to the germline gene, one junction end is altered; a read error may explain this. This chain uses TRBV10-3 with TRBJ2-3; D is possibly TRBD1 or TRBD2 (6 bases each). The germline gives CDR1 ENHRY, CDR2 SYGVKD. This CDR3 is built from 14 residues. CDR3 DNA sequence: TGTGCCATGAGTGAGGGGGAGGCCACAGATACGCAGTATTTT. It codes for CAMSEGEATDTQYF.

This sequence joins TRBV18 and TRBJ1-1; D not resolved. V was pared by 6 bases and J by 6 bases, with 17 bases between. CDR1 and CDR2 from the germline V gene are KGHSH and LQKENI. The CDR3 is 14 residues long. CDR3 nucleotide sequence: TGTGCCAGCTCTCCGGGAGGGCGGGTCGCTGAAGCTTTCTTT. It codes for CASSPGGRVAEAFF.

The rearrangement joins TRBV7-9 to TRBJ2-1; D ambiguous. In germline, CDR1 is SEHNR, CDR2 FQNEAQ (reference sequence). The length of the CDR3 is 16 residues. Trimming removed 0 bases at V and 5 bases at J, with 14 bases between. CDR3: CASSLATDPTHNEQFF. Here the CDR3 DNA reads TGTGCCAGCAGCTTAGCTACCGATCCCACGCACAATGAGCAGTTCTTC.

The rearrangement joins TRBV7-9 to TRBJ2-3; a weak D match, TRBD2 (5 bases). From germline, CDR1 is SEHNR and CDR2 FQNEAQ (reference sequence). The V gene lost 5 bases and the J gene lost 6 bases, with 9 bases spanning the gap. This CDR3 contains 12 residues. CDR3 nucleotides: TGTGCCAGCAGCCCGGACTCGGATACGCAGTATTTT. This encodes CASSPDSDTQYF. The full variable domain, with the rest looked up from reference TRBV7-9 and TRBJ2-3, is DTGVSQNPRHKITKRGQNVTFRCDPISEHNRLYWYRQTLGQGPEFLTYFQNEAQLEKSRLLSDRFSAERPKGSFSTLEIQRTEQGDSAMYLCASSPDSDTQYFGPGTRLTVL.

This clone was detected only once. V usage is TRBV7-3 and J usage is TRBJ1-6; possible D gene TRBD1, 5 bases. Germline V gene sequence: CDR1 SGHTA, CDR2 FQGTGA. This CDR3 spans 12 amino acids. V was trimmed by 8 bases and J by 7 bases, leaving 9 bases between them. CDR3 nucleotide sequence: TGTGCCAGCGGGCAGGGAAATTCACCCCTCCACTTT. It is translated as CASGQGNSPLHF.

The V call is TRBV19, the J call TRBJ1-2, with 12 bases lining up with TRBD1. CDR1 is LNHDA, CDR2 SQIVND, per germline (reference sequence). The trim removed 5 bases at V and 4 bases at J, leaving 5 bases unmatched. This CDR3 region has 15 residues. In nucleotides, the CDR3 is TGTGCCAGTAGTGCGGGACAGGGGGCTACCTATGGCTACACCTTC. Protein sequence: CASSAGQGATYGYTF.

This chain links TRBV6-5 with TRBJ1-1; perhaps TRBD1 as D (5 bases). Germline CDR1 and CDR2: MNHEY and SVGAGI. V lost 7 bases and J 7 bases, leaving 16 bases between the germline ends. This CDR3 has 13 amino acids. CDR3 nucleotide sequence: TGTGCCAGCACCCTGGGGGGGTTGGGTGAAGCTTTCTTT. Its protein is CASTLGGLGEAFF.

The chain carries TRBV29-1 and TRBJ1-2; D remains unclear. The V gene's germline CDR1 is SQVTM and CDR2 ANQGSEA. Trimming pared 2 bases from V and 9 bases from J, leaving 10 bases between. The CDR3 runs to 11 residues. The DNA of the CDR3 is TGCAGCGTTGAAAGAGGGATTCGCTACACCTTC. It encodes CSVERGIRYTF. Drawing the rest from reference TRBV29-1 and TRBJ1-2, the complete variable domain is SAVISQKPSRDICQRGTSLTIQCQVDSQVTMMFWYRQQPGQSLTLIATANQGSEATYESGFVIDKFPISRPNLTFSTLTVSNMSPEDSSIYLCSVERGIRYTFGSGTRLTVV.

The chain uses TRBV3-1 (or the pseudogene TRBV3-2) and TRBJ2-5, with 9 bases aligning to TRBD2. Losses at the gene ends were 1 base for V and 0 bases for J; bases not matched to a gene: 9. This CDR3 is 18 amino acids long. Per the germline V gene, CDR1 is LGHDT and CDR2 is YNNKEL (reference sequence). The CDR3: CASSQASGLAGYQETQYF. In DNA form, the CDR3 reads TGTGCCAGCAGCCAAGCAAGTGGGCTAGCGGGATACCAAGAGACCCAGTACTTC.

The chain links TRBV7-8 to TRBJ2-2; D not resolved. Trimming stripped 3 bases from V and 5 bases from J, with 7 bases between. Germline CDR1 is SGHVS and CDR2 is FQNEAQ. The CDR3 has 13 amino acids. The CDR3 nucleotides are TGTGCCAGCAGCTTTGCGTCTACCGGGGAGCTGTTTTTT. As protein: CASSFASTGELFF.